The sequence of this T cell receptor (beta chain) was determined in a study of cytomegalovirus exposure and HLA in healthy donors. Germline CDR1 SGHDT, CDR2 YYEEEE. The CDR3 covers 16 residues. V lost 4 bases, J lost 0 bases, and 15 bases lay in between. Concerning this clone itself: Its antigen is as yet unknown.

Primers: 60 Vbeta forward and 13 Jbeta reverse. The repertoire was sequenced with immunoSEQ multiplex PCR; TCRdb's copy has only in-frame clones and lacks some. Among about 280,000 clones, over 85% were seen once, and the ten largest hold approximately 2.2%. Study results and caveats: Researchers counted 150 to 200 TCR beta chains as cytomegalovirus-associated. In an earlier analysis, in approximately 570 donors, most V segments appeared productive either ~87% or ~30% of the time. The only immune exposure information that was available was CMV serostatus.

The chain joins TRBV5-6 to TRBJ2-3; D is uncertain. The TCR was taken from a woman in her late teens or twenties in good health and CMV-seronegative. Sequences were obtained from PBMCs. DNA for the CDR3: TGTGCCAGCAGCCTGACCGGGTCTACTAGCACAGATACGCAGTATTTT. Protein product: CASSLTGSTSTDTQYF.